Presented here are 30 T cell receptor beta chains from one specimen sequenced in a study of CD8+ T cells in alopecia areata (dated 2018 in TCRdb). The time point label of this sample denotes: 4 weeks on oral tofacitinib. The treatment or condition label of this sample denotes: oral pan-JAK inhibitor, 5-10 mg twice daily. The method was the immunoSEQ multiplex PCR assay. For TCR sequencing, RNA was extracted from every sample and reverse transcribed into cDNA to serve as template. TCRdb holds this immuneACCESS table with in-frame rearrangements only. Some clones are missing; in checked studies, unresolved V genes explain under half, and the rest has no known cause. Counted in this sample were about 190,000 clones; 60% of them appeared once. About 0.65% of the sample is held by the ten biggest clonotypes. Sequenced here: CD4+ T cells sorted from blood, sampled at week 4, from a patient treated with tofacitinib. These receptor sequences come from a human donor with alopecia areata.

This sequence joins TRBV2 and TRBJ2-1; no firm D call. Deletions cut 3 bases from V and 9 bases from J, with 12 bases between. This CDR3 has 13 amino acids. Germline lookup yields CDR1 SNHLY and CDR2 FYNNEI. The CDR3 loop reads CASSENPYGEQFF. The CDR3, as DNA: TGTGCCAGCAGTGAGAACCCCTATGGTGAGCAGTTCTTC. Drawing the rest from reference TRBV2 and TRBJ2-1, the complete variable domain is EPEVTQTPSHQVTQMGQEVILRCVPISNHLYFYWYRQILGQKVEFLVSFYNNEISEKSEIFDDQFSVERPDGSNFTLKIRSTKLEDSAMYFCASSENPYGEQFFGPGTRLTVL.

This clone was detected a few times. This chain joins TRBV20-1 and TRBJ1-2; D uncertain. Deletions cut 0 bases from V and 6 bases from J, with 5 bases between. Per germline, CDR1 DFQATT and CDR2 SNEGSKA (reference sequence). The CDR3 is 11 amino acids. The CDR3 bases are TGCAGTGCTAGAGATCGCAATGGCTACACCTTC. Protein: CSARDRNGYTF.

The chain joins TRBV30 to TRBJ2-2, with a weak D call TRBD1 (6 bases). This CDR3 spans 14 amino acids. V gave up 6 bases and J gave up 7 bases, with 18 bases separating them. Germline V CDR1 and CDR2: GTSNPN, SVGIG (reference sequence). The CDR3 reads CACTGRGMGGELFF. DNA of the CDR3: TGTGCCTGCACGGGCAGGGGTATGGGCGGGGAGCTGTTTTTT.

This clone occurred a few times. V is TRBV7-2 and J is TRBJ2-1; weak D call: TRBD2 (6 bases). V was trimmed by 5 bases and J by 10 bases, leaving 12 bases between them. Germline V gives CDR1 SGHTA, CDR2 FQGNSA. The CDR3 is made up of 12 amino acids. The CDR3 spells CASSPRSGEQFF. The CDR3, as DNA: TGTGCCAGCAGCCCAAGAAGCGGGGAGCAGTTCTTC. Full variable domain (outside the CDR3, taken from reference TRBV7-2 and TRBJ2-1): GAGVSQSPSNKVTEKGKDVELRCDPISGHTALYWYRQSLGQGLEFLIYFQGNSAPDKSGLPSDRFSAERTGGSVSTLTIQRTQQEDSAVYLCASSPRSGEQFFGPGTRLTVL.

The rearrangement joins TRBV20-1 to TRBJ1-1; no clear D gene. Germline V lookup: CDR1 DFQATT, CDR2 SNEGSKA (reference sequence). Trimming took off 6 bases at V and 4 bases at J, with 9 bases between the two ends. This CDR3 spans 11 amino acids. CDR3 nucleotides: TGCAGTGCGCAACTAAGCACTGAAGCTTTCTTT. Protein sequence: CSAQLSTEAFF.

The rearrangement uses TRBV25-1 and TRBJ1-2; TRBD1 aligns across 12 bases. Germline CDR1 MGHDK, CDR2 SYGVNS. J gave up 7 bases and V 7 bases, and 7 bases lay outside the gene matches. The CDR3 has 14 residues. The CDR3 loop reads CASTGTGGPGGYTF. The CDR3 DNA reads TGTGCCAGCACCGGGACAGGGGGCCCCGGTGGCTACACCTTC.

The chain has TRBV4-1 and TRBJ2-5; TRBD2 might be the D (5 bases). V was trimmed by 6 bases and J by 4 bases, leaving 21 bases between them. The CDR3 extends over 16 amino acids. Germline CDR1 MGHRA, CDR2 YSYEKL. The CDR3 DNA reads as TGCGCCAGCAGGGATGGAAGCGGACCACAGCCAGAGACCCAGTACTTC. It yields the protein CASRDGSGPQPETQYF.

Only a few counts were recorded for this clone. J is TRBJ1-4 and V is TRBV28; D call uncertain. The CDR3 loop spans 11 amino acids. Germline CDR1 MDHEN, CDR2 SYDVKM. V lost 4 bases and J 12 bases, leaving 9 bases between the germline ends. The CDR3, as DNA: TGTGCCAGCAGTTCTCGTACCGAACTGTTTTTT. This encodes CASSSRTELFF.

This clone has more than one count but fewer than ten. V is TRBV30 and J is TRBJ2-2; possibly TRBD2 for D (6 bases). The CDR3 is made up of 14 amino acids. With 4 bases removed from V and 7 bases from J, the gap between germline ends came to 16 bases. Germline V lookup: CDR1 GTSNPN, CDR2 SVGIG (reference sequence). In DNA, the CDR3 is TGTGCCTGGAAGTTGGAAGCGGAGGGCGGGGAGCTGTTTTTT. Protein sequence: CAWKLEAEGGELFF.

The chain couples TRBV14 to TRBJ2-7, with D possibly matching TRBD2 (5 bases). Germline V gene data show CDR1 as SGHDN and CDR2 as FVKESK. V was trimmed by 4 bases and J by 3 bases, leaving 10 bases between them. The CDR3 extends over 13 amino acids. The CDR3 loop reads CASSPRRGYEQYF. In nucleotides, the CDR3 is TGTGCCAGCAGCCCTAGACGGGGCTACGAGCAGTACTTC.

The chain recombines TRBV5-1 with TRBJ1-2; 9 nucleotides align to TRBD1. The CDR3 covers 14 residues. Germline assignment: CDR1 SGHRS and CDR2 YFSETQ. After removal of 4 bases from V and 6 bases from J, the junction contained 7 bases not matched to a gene. In DNA, the CDR3 is TGCGCCAGCAGCCTGGGGACAGGGAAGGATGGCTACACCTTC. Its translation: CASSLGTGKDGYTF.

This clone has more than one count but fewer than ten. The identical CDR3 is also encoded by other nucleotide sequences in the sample. V gene TRBV30 combines with J gene TRBJ2-5; D remains ambiguous. V was pared by 0 bases and J by 1 base, with 3 bases between. Germline CDR1 and CDR2: GTSNPN and SVGIG (reference sequence). The CDR3 contains 12 residues. CDR3 bases: TGTGCCTGGAGTGTACTCCAAGAGACCCAGTACTTC. It codes for CAWSVLQETQYF.

This sequence joins TRBV11-2 and TRBJ2-5, with 14 bases lining up with TRBD2. V lost 5 bases and J lost 5; bases outside the gene matches: 10. This CDR3 has 17 residues. Germline V gene lookup returns CDR1 SGHAT and CDR2 FQNNGV. The CDR3 DNA reads TGTGCCAGCAGCCCAACCGGGACTAGCGGGAGAGGGGAGACCCAGTACTTC. It encodes CASSPTGTSGRGETQYF. Combining the CDR3 with reference TRBV11-2 and TRBJ2-5 gives the whole variable domain EAGVAQSPRYKIIEKRQSVAFWCNPISGHATLYWYQQILGQGPKLLIQFQNNGVVDDSQLPKDRFSAERLKGVDSTLKIQPAKLEDSAVYLCASSPTGTSGRGETQYFGPGTRLLVL.

The rearrangement joins TRBV27 to TRBJ1-3; D might be TRBD1 (5 bases). Trimming shortened V by 6 bases and J by 4 bases, and 13 bases separated the two germline ends. The CDR3 runs to 14 residues. The V gene's germline CDR1 is MNHEY and CDR2 SMNVEV (reference sequence). DNA for the CDR3: TGTGCCAGCAGACGGGGGGTATCGGGAAACACCATATATTTT. This sequence encodes CASRRGVSGNTIYF.

This clone occurred a few times. The rearrangement links TRBV28 to TRBJ2-7; D unclear. The V end lost 8 bases, the J end lost 3 bases, and 5 bases lay between the germline ends. The CDR3 contains 10 residues. The germline V gene has CDR1 MDHEN and CDR2 SYDVKM. In DNA form, the CDR3 reads TGTGCCAGCGGATACTACGAGCAGTACTTC. As protein: CASGYYEQYF.

This clone was seen more than once but under ten times. The V call is TRBV5-1, the J call TRBJ2-1; 7 nucleotides line up with TRBD1. Germline V gives CDR1 SGHRS, CDR2 YFSETQ. The CDR3 extends over 16 amino acids. J was trimmed by 1 base and V by 6 bases; bases with no gene match: 10. The CDR3 spells CASKRTGVLSYNEQFF. As DNA, the CDR3 is TGCGCCAGCAAGAGAACAGGGGTACTATCCTACAATGAGCAGTTCTTC.

The rearrangement links TRBV29-1 to TRBJ2-5; a possible D gene is TRBD2 (6 bases). This CDR3 has 14 amino acids. V was trimmed by 4 bases and J by 0 bases, leaving 12 bases between them. The germline CDR1 and CDR2 sequences are SQVTM and ANQGSEA. The CDR3 reads CSVAGRRDQETQYF. The CDR3 nucleotides read TGCAGCGTTGCGGGGAGGAGGGACCAAGAGACCCAGTACTTC.

V usage is TRBV30 and J usage is TRBJ1-3, with no clear D. The CDR3 spans 18 residues. Germline V gives CDR1 GTSNPN, CDR2 SVGIG (reference sequence). Trimming took 0 bases from V and 1 from J, leaving 19 bases between them. DNA for the CDR3: TGTGCCTGGAGTGTTCCCCCCCCCGGGTACCGATCTGGAAACACCATATATTTT. This encodes CAWSVPPPGYRSGNTIYF. Using reference TRBV30 and TRBJ1-3 for the parts outside the CDR3, the full variable domain is SQTIHQWPATLVQPVGSPLSLECTVEGTSNPNLYWYRQAAGRGLQLLFYSVGIGQISSEVPQNLSASRPQDRQFILSSKKLLLSDSGFYLCAWSVPPPGYRSGNTIYFGEGSWLTVV.

This clone has just one count. The chain uses TRBV27 and TRBJ2-7; D ambiguous. V lost 1 base, J lost 6 bases, and 10 bases lay in between. This CDR3 has 13 residues. The V gene's germline CDR1 is MNHEY and CDR2 SMNVEV (reference sequence). As DNA, the CDR3 is TGTGCCAGCAGTTTATTTGGCAGTCCCGAGCAGTACTTC. It encodes CASSLFGSPEQYF.

The chain joins TRBV30 to TRBJ1-3; unclear D gene. CDR3 length equals 12 residues. V dropped 0 bases and J dropped 8 bases, with 8 bases sitting between them. CDR1 and CDR2 from the germline V gene are GTSNPN and SVGIG (reference sequence). The CDR3 region has the DNA TGTGCCTGGAGTGTAACAGCACACACCATATATTTT. Its translation is CAWSVTAHTIYF.

This clone has only one observation. V gene TRBV28 combines with J gene TRBJ2-7, with 13 positions matching TRBD2. With 7 bases clipped from V and 2 bases from J, the junction kept 5 bases outside the gene matches. Germline lookup yields CDR1 MDHEN and CDR2 SYDVKM. CDR3 length equals 15 residues. The CDR3 sequence is CASTAGLAGAYEQYF. For the CDR3, the DNA is TGTGCCAGCACCGCCGGACTAGCGGGAGCCTACGAGCAGTACTTC.

V is TRBV30 and J is TRBJ2-6, with D tentatively TRBD1 (6 bases). This CDR3 contains 16 residues. Trimming cost V 8 bases and J 2 bases, with 19 bases left between them. The V gene's germline CDR1 is GTSNPN and CDR2 SVGIG (reference sequence). This chain's CDR3 is CARRMAGVAGANVLTF. The CDR3 DNA is TGTGCCCGCCGCATGGCAGGGGTTGCTGGGGCCAACGTCCTGACTTTC.

This clone was recorded a few times. This chain uses TRBV30 with TRBJ2-5; no clear D gene. This CDR3 comprises 11 residues. From germline, CDR1 is GTSNPN and CDR2 SVGIG (reference sequence). V lost 3 bases, J lost 5 bases, and 7 bases lay in between. The CDR3 region is CAWSEPETQYF. The CDR3 region has the DNA TGTGCCTGGAGCGAACCGGAGACCCAGTACTTC.

This chain uses TRBV29-1 with TRBJ2-2; TRBD1 aligns across 7 bases. CDR1 and CDR2 from the germline V gene are SQVTM and ANQGSEA. V was pared by 4 bases and J by 2 bases, with 16 bases of the junction left unmatched. The CDR3 is 18 amino acids. The CDR3 DNA is TGCAGCGTTGCCCCCGTTGTGACAGGGTTTGCCAACACCGGGGAGCTGTTTTTT. Amino acid sequence: CSVAPVVTGFANTGELFF.

This chain links TRBV2 with TRBJ2-1; maybe TRBD2 (5 bases). Germline CDR1 is SNHLY and CDR2 is FYNNEI. The CDR3 consists of 12 residues. V was shortened by 2 bases and J by 12 bases, with 11 bases between the two germline ends. CDR3: CASSELRGWQFF. The CDR3 DNA follows: TGTGCCAGCAGTGAACTCAGAGGGTGGCAGTTCTTC.

This clone was found a few times. V and J are TRBV10-3 and TRBJ2-1, with D possibly TRBD2 on 6 matching bases. The V end was cut by 10 bases, the J end by 0 bases, with 13 bases between. The CDR3 contains 14 residues. Germline CDR1 is ENHRY and CDR2 is SYGVKD. CDR3 protein: CATTKEGSYNEQFF. CDR3 DNA: TGTGCCACAACCAAGGAGGGCTCCTACAATGAGCAGTTCTTC.

The chain uses TRBV29-1 and TRBJ2-7; D gene uncertain. The CDR3 runs 10 residues. Trimming pared 4 bases from V and 7 bases from J, leaving 8 bases between. The V gene's germline CDR1 is SQVTM and CDR2 ANQGSEA. The CDR3 spells CSVGWEEQYF. CDR3 sequence (DNA): TGCAGCGTTGGATGGGAAGAGCAGTACTTC.

The chain links TRBV2 to TRBJ1-2; D unclear. V was trimmed by 4 bases and J by 1 base, leaving 7 bases between them. Germline V gene lookup returns CDR1 SNHLY and CDR2 FYNNEI. The CDR3 loop spans 13 amino acids. The CDR3 DNA sequence: TGTGCCAGCAGTGTTGGGAGTAACTATGGCTACACCTTC. Encoded protein: CASSVGSNYGYTF.

V and J are TRBV28 and TRBJ2-3; 9 nucleotides line up with TRBD2. With 11 bases clipped from V and 7 bases from J, the junction kept 4 bases outside the gene matches. The germline CDR1 and CDR2 sequences are MDHEN and SYDVKM. The CDR3 sequence is 11 residues long. The CDR3 sequence: CAAGGRNTQYF. In DNA form, the CDR3 reads TGTGCCGCGGGAGGGAGAAATACGCAGTATTTT.

This chain uses TRBV29-1 with TRBJ2-1; unclear D gene. Germline loops: CDR1 SQVTM, CDR2 ANQGSEA. V lost 8 bases and J lost 8, with 16 bases in between. The length of the CDR3 is 12 residues. The CDR3, as DNA: TGCAGCCCCCGTGGTCGGGCCGATGAGCAGTTCTTC. Residues: CSPRGRADEQFF.